The rows below give T cell receptor beta chains drawn from one sample of a study of response to subunit inactivated influenza vaccine. One entry per CDR3 protein results from TCRdb running MiXCR on the RT-PCR reads. The table lists under 200,000 distinct CDR3 sequences, approximately 12% of them singletons, with about a third in the top ten. The starting material was CD8+ T cells sorted from PBMCs, obtained less than 30 months after vaccination. All receptors come from a man between 50 and 75 years old who received an inactivated influenza vaccine. The CDR3 runs from the conserved cysteine through the conserved F or W. D genes are given only for firm matches. The listing skips clone size in some rows; elsewhere it reads once, few, many or a size class.

>many|TRBV3-1|TRBJ2-3|TRBD1
CASSPGTGTDTQYF
TGTGCCAGCAGCCCGGGGACAGGCACAGATACGCAGTATTTT
>few|TRBV12-3/TRBV12-4|TRBJ1-1|NA
CASSPFRPNTEAFF
TGTGCCAGCAGCCCCTTCAGGCCGAACACTGAAGCTTTCTTT
>many|TRBV13|TRBJ1-2|TRBD1
CASGQGGGYTF
TGTGCCAGTGGACAGGGAGGTGGCTACACCTTC
>few|TRBV10-3|TRBJ2-7|NA
CAIKSGGAYEQYF
TGTGCCATCAAGTCAGGGGGGGCCTACGAGCAGTACTTC
>NA|TRBV9|TRBJ2-5|TRBD1
CASSDRDSDTAQYF
TGTGCCAGCAGCGACCGGGACAGTGACACAGCCCAGTACTTC
>NA|TRBV19|TRBJ2-2|TRBD1
CASSIVGQGVFTGELFF
TGTGCCAGTAGTATAGTAGGACAGGGGGTTTTCACCGGGGAGCTGTTTTTT
>NA|TRBV7-2|TRBJ2-1|NA
CASSPDRGPMDEQFF
TGTGCCAGCAGCCCCGACAGAGGACCTATGGATGAGCAGTTCTTC
>few|TRBV6-5|TRBJ1-3|NA
CASSYSSLGANTIYF
TGTGCCAGCAGTTACTCCTCCCTCGGGGCAAACACCATATATTTT
>many|TRBV7-9|TRBJ1-5|NA
CASSYGDGQPQHF
TGTGCCAGCAGCTACGGCGATGGTCAGCCCCAGCATTTT
>NA|TRBV18|TRBJ1-1|TRBD1
CASSLTGELNTEAFF
TGTGCCAGCTCACTTACAGGGGAACTGAACACTGAAGCTTTCTTT
>few|TRBV7-6|TRBJ2-5|NA
CASSPNARAETQYF
TGTGCCAGCAGCCCTAATGCGAGGGCCGAGACCCAGTACTTC
>many|TRBV9|TRBJ2-1|NA
CASSVYNEQFF
TGTGCCAGCAGCGTGTACAATGAGCAGTTCTTC
>NA|TRBV20-1|TRBJ2-3|NA
CSARDPGSASTDTQYF
TGCAGTGCTAGAGATCCGGGCTCAGCTAGCACAGATACGCAGTATTTT
>few|TRBV20-1|TRBJ2-2|NA
CSARAPETGELFF
TGCAGTGCTAGAGCCCCGGAAACCGGGGAGCTGTTTTTT
>few|TRBV4-2|TRBJ1-1|NA
CASSQDVGEANEAFF
TGTGCCAGCAGCCAAGATGTGGGGGAGGCAAATGAAGCTTTCTTT
>medium-sized|TRBV7-9|TRBJ1-1|TRBD1
CASSLAGGGTEAFF
TGTGCCAGCAGCTTGGCAGGGGGAGGCACTGAAGCTTTCTTT
>many|TRBV5-5|TRBJ2-1|TRBD1
CASSSGQLNEQFF
TGTGCCAGCAGCTCGGGACAGCTCAATGAGCAGTTCTTC
>NA|TRBV5-6|TRBJ2-2|NA
CASSLGEGRSTGELFF
TGTGCCAGCAGCTTGGGTGAGGGCCGAAGCACCGGGGAGCTGTTTTTT
>many|TRBV20-1|TRBJ2-3|NA
CSARGAPGGYSTDTQYF
TGCAGTGCTAGAGGGGCGCCGGGGGGCTATAGCACAGATACGCAGTATTTT
>NA|TRBV7-8|TRBJ2-2|NA
CASSSPTPGRTENTGEVFF
TGTGCCAGCAGCTCACCAACTCCCGGGCGAACAGAGAACACCGGGGAGGTGTTTTTT
>NA|TRBV20-1|TRBJ2-2|NA
CSARSGELFF
TGCAGTGCTAGGTCGGGGGAGCTGTTTTTT
>many|TRBV12-3/TRBV12-4|TRBJ2-3|TRBD2
CASSSSGGNTDTQYF
TGTGCCAGCAGCTCTAGCGGGGGGAACACAGATACGCAGTATTTT
>NA|TRBV20-1|TRBJ2-1|NA
CSAGTGTLSYNEQFF
TGCAGTGCTGGGACCGGGACACTCTCCTACAATGAGCAGTTCTTC
>NA|TRBV11-2|TRBJ2-5|NA
CASSLVPWDSQETQYF
TGTGCCAGCAGCTTAGTTCCTTGGGACTCCCAAGAGACCCAGTACTTC
>NA|TRBV27|TRBJ2-1|NA
CASSLGVGNEQFF
TGTGCCAGCAGTTTGGGCGTCGGCAATGAGCAGTTCTTC
>NA|TRBV28|TRBJ2-7|TRBD1
CASTRQGSSYEQYF
TGTGCCAGCACCAGACAGGGGAGCTCCTACGAGCAGTACTTC
>few|TRBV4-2|TRBJ2-7|TRBD2
CASSPGAGGYEQYF
TGTGCCAGCAGCCCCGGAGCGGGGGGTTACGAGCAGTACTTC
>many|TRBV7-8|TRBJ2-7|NA
CASSLGNRLGGSTYEQYF
TGTGCCAGCAGCTTAGGAAACAGGCTGGGCGGCAGTACCTACGAGCAGTACTTC
>NA|TRBV9|TRBJ2-7|TRBD1
CASSVGVTGYDEQYF
TGTGCCAGCAGCGTAGGTGTGACAGGGTACGACGAGCAGTACTTC